The sequence of this T cell receptor (beta chain) was determined in a study of T-cell reconstitution after alpha-beta-depleted transplantation in children. Study conclusions and caveats: It was newly produced T cells that mostly accounted for T-cell counts and diversity one year after transplant.

This clonotype has only a few counts. Its antigen remains unknown. The library targeted TCRbeta and was prepared with unique molecular identifiers. TCRdb itself ran the PCR reads through MiXCR, one entry per CDR3 protein. Of hundreds of thousands of distinct CDR3 sequences listed, roughly 16% are singletons. CDR3 length: 13 residues. Germline values: CDR1 SGHRS, CDR2 YFSETQ. Trimming removed 1 base at V and 2 bases at J, with 7 bases between. The chain has TRBV5-1 and TRBJ2-7; D is undetermined. The sample in question was PBMCs, mostly from graft donor cells, obtained 360 days after TCRalphabeta/CD19-depleted stem cell transplant. The source of this sequence is a male patient younger than 18 who had a stem cell transplant for acute lymphoblastic leukemia, so the T cells may come from the graft donor. The CDR3: CASSLHYTYEQYF. CDR3 DNA: TGCGCCAGCAGCTTGCACTACACCTACGAGCAGTACTTC.